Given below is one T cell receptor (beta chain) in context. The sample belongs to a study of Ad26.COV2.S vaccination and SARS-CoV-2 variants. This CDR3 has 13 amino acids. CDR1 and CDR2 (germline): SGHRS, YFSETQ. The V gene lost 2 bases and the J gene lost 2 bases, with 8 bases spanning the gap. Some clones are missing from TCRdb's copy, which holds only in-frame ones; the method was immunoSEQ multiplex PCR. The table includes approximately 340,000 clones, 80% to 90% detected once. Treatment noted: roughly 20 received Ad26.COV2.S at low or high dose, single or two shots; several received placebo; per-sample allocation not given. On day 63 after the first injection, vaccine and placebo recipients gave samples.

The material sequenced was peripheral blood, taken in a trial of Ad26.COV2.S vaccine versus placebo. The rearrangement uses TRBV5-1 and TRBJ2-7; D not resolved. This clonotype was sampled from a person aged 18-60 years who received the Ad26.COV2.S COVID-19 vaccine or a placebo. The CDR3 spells CASSFDQTYEQYF. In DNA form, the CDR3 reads TGCGCCAGCAGCTTTGACCAAACCTACGAGCAGTACTTC.